This T cell receptor (beta chain) emerged from a study of PD-1 blockade in classical Hodgkin lymphoma. Overall study context: Patients had nivolumab dosed at 3 mg/kg, delivered intravenously every 2 weeks.

With regard to this clone: Its antigen is still unknown.

Measured with immunoSEQ multiplex PCR; TCRdb has only the in-frame clones, and not every one. The table records tens of thousands of clones, approximately 76% of them present only once. The time point is: cycle 4 day 1 (C4D1), after five to seven weeks of nivolumab. There was relapse after autologous stem cell transplantation in every patient, and there was variation in brentuximab vedotin exposure. From germline, CDR1 is SGHDN and CDR2 FVKESK. Trimming took 2 bases from V and 2 from J; bases not matched to a gene: 6. The CDR3 spans 15 residues. Study outcomes and limitations: Baseline TCR diversity was reportedly lower in newly diagnosed patients than in healthy donors. It was reported as lower still in relapsed/refractory patients. Repertoires differed for reasons still undefined, possibly disease activity or prior therapy. The study found that TCR diversity rose significantly by C4D1 in CD4+ but not CD8+ cells.

V is TRBV14 and J is TRBJ2-7; the match to TRBD1 covers 7 bases. The clonotype comes from a human donor with classical Hodgkin lymphoma. Material: peripheral blood mononuclear cells (PBMCs), obtained before the fourth cycle of nivolumab. As DNA, the CDR3 is TGTGCCAGCAGCCAATACAGGGGAACGACCTACGAGCAGTACTTC. The encoded protein is CASSQYRGTTYEQYF.